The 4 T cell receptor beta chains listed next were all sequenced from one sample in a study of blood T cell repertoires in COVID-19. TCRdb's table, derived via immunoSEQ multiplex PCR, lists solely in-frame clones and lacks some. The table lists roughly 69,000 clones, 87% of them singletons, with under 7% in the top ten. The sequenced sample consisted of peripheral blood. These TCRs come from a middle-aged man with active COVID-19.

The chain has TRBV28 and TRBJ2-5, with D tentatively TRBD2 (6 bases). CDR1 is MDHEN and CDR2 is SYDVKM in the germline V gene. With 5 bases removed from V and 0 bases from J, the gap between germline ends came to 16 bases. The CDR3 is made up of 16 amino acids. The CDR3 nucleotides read TGTGCCAGCAGTAGGGTCGTCGGCGGGGACCAAGAGACCCAGTACTTC. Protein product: CASSRVVGGDQETQYF.

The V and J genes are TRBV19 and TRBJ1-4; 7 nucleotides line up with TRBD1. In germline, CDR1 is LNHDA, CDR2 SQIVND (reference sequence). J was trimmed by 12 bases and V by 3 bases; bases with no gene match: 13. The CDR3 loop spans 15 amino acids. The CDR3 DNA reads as TGTGCCAGTAGTATTCGGGCGGACAGGCCTCCCGAACTGTTTTTT. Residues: CASSIRADRPPELFF.

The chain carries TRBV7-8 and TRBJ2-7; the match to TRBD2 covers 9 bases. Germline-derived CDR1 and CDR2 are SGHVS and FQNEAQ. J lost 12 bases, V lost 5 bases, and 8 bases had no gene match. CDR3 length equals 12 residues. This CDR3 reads CASSLIAGAAYF. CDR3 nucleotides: TGTGCCAGCAGCCTAATAGCGGGAGCCGCGTACTTC.

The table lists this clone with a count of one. The CDR3 reads CASRIKGGQGTYEQYF. Here the CDR3 DNA reads TGTGCCAGTCGAATCAAAGGGGGACAGGGGACTTACGAGCAGTACTTC. The chain uses TRBV19 and TRBJ2-7; 10 bases are a match to TRBD1. Germline lookup yields CDR1 LNHDA and CDR2 SQIVND (reference sequence). The CDR3 has 16 residues. V shed 8 bases and J 4 bases; nucleotides not matched to a gene: 14.